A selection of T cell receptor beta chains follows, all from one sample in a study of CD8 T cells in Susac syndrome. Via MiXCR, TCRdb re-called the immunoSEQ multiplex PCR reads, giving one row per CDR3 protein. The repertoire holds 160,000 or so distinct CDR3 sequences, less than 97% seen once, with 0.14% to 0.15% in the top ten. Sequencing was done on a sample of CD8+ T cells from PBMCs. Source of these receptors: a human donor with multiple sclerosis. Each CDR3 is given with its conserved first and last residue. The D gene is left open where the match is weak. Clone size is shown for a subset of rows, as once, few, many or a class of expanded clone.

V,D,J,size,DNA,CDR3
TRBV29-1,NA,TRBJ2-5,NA,TGCAGCGTTGGCAGGCGGGAAGGGACCCAGTACTTC,CSVGRREGTQYF
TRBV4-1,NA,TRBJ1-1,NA,TGCGCCAGCAGCTTCCTCCGGGACAAGAACACTGAAGCTTTCTTT,CASSFLRDKNTEAFF
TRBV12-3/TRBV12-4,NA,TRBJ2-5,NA,TGTGCCAGCAGCCCCGCCCCGCGGAGTTCGGAGACCCAGTACTTC,CASSPAPRSSETQYF
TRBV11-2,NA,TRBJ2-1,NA,TGTGCCAGCAAAGACAATGAGCAGTTCTTC,CASKDNEQFF
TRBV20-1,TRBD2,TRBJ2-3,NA,TGCAGGACTAGCGGGGGGCCGGGAGATACGCAGTATTTT,CRTSGGPGDTQYF
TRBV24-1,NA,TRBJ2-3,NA,TGTGCCACCAGTGACTCCTCTGAGTGGGGAGATACGCAGTATTTT,CATSDSSEWGDTQYF
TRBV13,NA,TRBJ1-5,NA,TGTGCCAGCAGCTTAAGTCAGACCGATCAGCCCCAGCATTTT,CASSLSQTDQPQHF
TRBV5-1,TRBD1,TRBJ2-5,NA,TGCGCCAGCAGCCCCGGGACAGACCAAGAGACCCAGTACTTC,CASSPGTDQETQYF
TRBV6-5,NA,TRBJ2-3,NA,TGTGCCAGCAGTTACGTGGTCGGGGATACGCAGTATTTT,CASSYVVGDTQYF
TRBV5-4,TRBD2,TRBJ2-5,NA,TGTGCCAGCAGCGGTGTAGCGGGGGGCATTGTAGAGACCCAGTACTTC,CASSGVAGGIVETQYF
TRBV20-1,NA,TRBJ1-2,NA,TGCAGTGCTAGGTCACCAACATCCTATGGCTACACCTTC,CSARSPTSYGYTF
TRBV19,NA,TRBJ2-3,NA,TGTGCCAGTAGTACGGCAGGGGAGGGCACAGATACGCAGTATTTT,CASSTAGEGTDTQYF
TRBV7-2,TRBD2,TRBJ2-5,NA,TGTGCCAGCAGTCTAACTCGACTAGCAGCAGAGACCCAGTACTTC,CASSLTRLAAETQYF
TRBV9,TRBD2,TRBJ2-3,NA,TGTGCCAGCATGGCGGGGGGCATCACAGATACGCAGTATTTT,CASMAGGITDTQYF
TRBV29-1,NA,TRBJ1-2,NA,TGCAGCGTTGAAGGCTTTTGGGGCTACACCTTC,CSVEGFWGYTF
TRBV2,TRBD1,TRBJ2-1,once,TGTGCCAGCAGTGAACGGGGACAGGGGCCAAATGAGCAGTTCTTC,CASSERGQGPNEQFF
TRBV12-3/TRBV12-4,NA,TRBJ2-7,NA,TGTGCCAGCAGTTTAACCGGGGCCCTTTCCGAGCAGTACTTC,CASSLTGALSEQYF
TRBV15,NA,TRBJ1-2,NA,TGTGCCACCAGTGCTGGGAGTAACCGGGACCATCCACACTATGGCTACACCTTC,CATSAGSNRDHPHYGYTF
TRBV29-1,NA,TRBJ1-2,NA,TGCAGCGCCGACCCTCGGGACGCGGAGGGCTACACCTTC,CSADPRDAEGYTF
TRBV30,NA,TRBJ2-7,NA,TGTGCCTGGGATAGGGGGGAGTACGAGCAGTACTTC,CAWDRGEYEQYF
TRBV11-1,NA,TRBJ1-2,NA,TGTGCCAGCAGCGGACGGGACGGGAACCTACCTGGTCAACCCCTTTATGGCTACACCTTC,CASSGRDGNLPGQPLYGYTF
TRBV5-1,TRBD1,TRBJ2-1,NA,TGCGCCAGCAGCCACAGACAGGGGACGGCCTACAATGAGCAGTTCTTC,CASSHRQGTAYNEQFF
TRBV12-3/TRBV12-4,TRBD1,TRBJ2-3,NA,TGTGCCAGCAGGGGAGAGACAGGGGTTCCAACAGATACGCAGTATTTT,CASRGETGVPTDTQYF
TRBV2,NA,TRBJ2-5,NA,TGTGCCAGCAGTGAGAACAGCGCCCTAGAGACCCAGTACTTC,CASSENSALETQYF
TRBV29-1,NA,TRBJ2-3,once,TGCAGCGTTGGAGTGAACACAGATACGCAGTATTTT,CSVGVNTDTQYF
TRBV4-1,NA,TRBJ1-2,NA,TGCGCCAGCAGCCTTTCTACCGGGACGACGACGGGCTACACCTTC,CASSLSTGTTTGYTF
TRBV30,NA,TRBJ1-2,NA,TGTGCCTGGAGTGTACTGGGCAACTATGGCTACACCTTC,CAWSVLGNYGYTF
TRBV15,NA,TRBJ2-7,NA,TGTGCCACCAGCCTGATGCGGACGCAGGCCTACGAGCAGTACTTC,CATSLMRTQAYEQYF
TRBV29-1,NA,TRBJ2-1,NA,TGCAGCGTTCTACCCGGTGACGATGAGCAGTTCTTC,CSVLPGDDEQFF
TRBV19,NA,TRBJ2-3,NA,TGTGCCAGTTCACGGGGTCCCGGGGATACGCAGTATTTT,CASSRGPGDTQYF
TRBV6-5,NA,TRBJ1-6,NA,TGTGCCAGCAGTTACTCAAGGGATTCACCCCTCCACTTT,CASSYSRDSPLHF
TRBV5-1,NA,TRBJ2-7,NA,TGCGCCAGCAGCCCCCTCGGAGCCGAGCAGTACTTC,CASSPLGAEQYF
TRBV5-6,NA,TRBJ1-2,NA,TGTGCCAGCAGCTTGGCTGTTTCCGGGGCCTACACCTTC,CASSLAVSGAYTF
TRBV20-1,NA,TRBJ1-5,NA,TGCAGTGCCGGGCCCAGGGATCAGCCCCAGCATTTT,CSAGPRDQPQHF
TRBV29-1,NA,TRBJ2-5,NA,TGCAGCGTTCCTGGAGTGGCAAGCGGGACCCAGTACTTC,CSVPGVASGTQYF
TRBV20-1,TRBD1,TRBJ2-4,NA,TGCAGTGCCCAAGGACAGGAGAACATTCAGTACTTC,CSAQGQENIQYF
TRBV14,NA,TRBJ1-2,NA,TGTGCCAGCAGCCACCCTGACAGATTCCACTATGGCTACACCTTC,CASSHPDRFHYGYTF
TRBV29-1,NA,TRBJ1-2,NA,TGCAGCGTGGTAGGACAACCGGAATATGGCTACACCTTC,CSVVGQPEYGYTF
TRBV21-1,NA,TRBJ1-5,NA,TGTGCCAGCAGCACGGCGCCGGGACAGGGGAATCAGCCCCAGCATTTT,CASSTAPGQGNQPQHF
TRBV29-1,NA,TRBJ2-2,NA,TGCAGCGTTGAGGCAGGGGATGACACCGGGGAGCTGTTTTTT,CSVEAGDDTGELFF
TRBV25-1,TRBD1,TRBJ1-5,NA,TGTGCCAGCAGGCGGCGGGACAGGGAGACGGGCAATCAGCCCCAGCATTTT,CASRRRDRETGNQPQHF
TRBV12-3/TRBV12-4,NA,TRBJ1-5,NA,TGTGCCAGCAGCATAACCCAGGGGATAGTACAGCCCCAGCATTTT,CASSITQGIVQPQHF
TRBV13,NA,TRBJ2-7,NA,TGTGCCAGCAGCTTAGGGGGGTTCGGCTACGAGCAGTACTTC,CASSLGGFGYEQYF
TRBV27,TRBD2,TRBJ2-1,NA,TGTGCCAGCAGTTTAATCGGAGCGGGGGAGCAGTTCTTC,CASSLIGAGEQFF
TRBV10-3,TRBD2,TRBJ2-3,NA,TGTGCCATCCTGGGAGGGCTACAAAGCACAGATACGCAGTATTTT,CAILGGLQSTDTQYF
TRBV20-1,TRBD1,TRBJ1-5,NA,TGCAGTGCGACCAACCGGGACAGACTAAATCAGCCCCAGCATTTT,CSATNRDRLNQPQHF
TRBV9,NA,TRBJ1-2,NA,TGTGCCAGCAGCGCCTACCTGGACAGCAATGGCTACACCTTC,CASSAYLDSNGYTF